Listed below are T cell receptor beta chains from one sample, sequenced in a study of blood T cell repertoires in COVID-19. Repertoires were generated with immunoSEQ multiplex PCR, while TCRdb's copy carries only in-frame clones and drops some. The sample has some 130,000 clones; approximately 90% are singletons. Material: PBMCs or T cells enriched from blood (not recorded which). The receptor set was obtained from a man in his fifties or sixties who had recovered from COVID-19. The CDR3 runs from the conserved cysteine through the conserved F or W. The D gene is left open where the match is weak. Rows give clone size only sometimes, using once, few, many, or a class for an expanded clone.

-	TRBV7-2	TRBJ2-3	13	-	CASSLGLENTQYF	TGTGCCAGCAGCTTGGGCTTAGAAAATACGCAGTATTTT
TRBD1	TRBV5-1	TRBJ1-2	14	-	CASSVDRGSAGYTF	TGCGCCAGCAGCGTCGACAGGGGTTCGGCTGGCTACACCTTC
TRBD2	TRBV12-3/TRBV12-4	TRBJ2-7	13	-	CASSLGLAYEQYF	TGTGCCAGCAGTCTGGGACTAGCCTACGAGCAGTACTTC
-	TRBV14	TRBJ2-2	18	once	CASSKFLTAGENTGELFF	TGTGCCAGCAGCAAATTCTTGACAGCGGGCGAAAACACCGGGGAGCTGTTTTTT
TRBD1	TRBV18	TRBJ2-2	15	-	CASSPRGQLTGELFF	TGTGCCAGCTCACCAAGGGGACAGCTCACCGGGGAGCTGTTTTTT
-	TRBV7-8	TRBJ2-2	16	-	CASSSRSQGNTGELFF	TGTGCCAGCAGCTCCCGGTCACAGGGGAACACCGGGGAGCTGTTTTTT
TRBD1	TRBV6-1	TRBJ2-7	14	-	CASSSAGQDYEQYF	TGTGCCAGCAGTAGCGCGGGACAGGACTACGAGCAGTACTTC
TRBD2	TRBV19	TRBJ2-5	15	-	CASSETGLAQETQYF	TGTGCCAGTAGTGAAACGGGACTAGCGCAAGAGACCCAGTACTTC
TRBD2	TRBV7-9	TRBJ2-7	17	-	CASSFLLSSGLTYEQYF	TGTGCCAGCAGCTTTCTCTTGTCTAGCGGGTTAACCTACGAGCAGTACTTC
-	TRBV5-1	TRBJ1-4	13	-	CASSFGVEEKLFF	TGCGCCAGCAGCTTCGGGGTAGAGGAAAAACTGTTTTTT
-	TRBV5-1	TRBJ1-2	15	-	CASSLKLRGFSGYTF	TGCGCCAGCAGCTTGAAGCTCAGGGGTTTTAGTGGCTACACCTTC
TRBD2	TRBV7-3	TRBJ2-1	16	-	CASSSQAGTAYNEQFF	TGTGCCAGCAGCTCCCAAGCGGGAACGGCCTACAATGAGCAGTTCTTC
-	TRBV18	TRBJ1-1	11	-	CASSYDTEAFF	TGTGCCAGCTCCTATGATACGGAAGCTTTCTTT
TRBD2	TRBV9	TRBJ2-3	17	-	CASSLRTSGARTDTQYF	TGTGCCAGCAGCTTACGCACTAGCGGGGCTAGGACAGATACGCAGTATTTT
TRBD2	TRBV11-3	TRBJ2-1	17	-	CASSLGSGLAGDNEQFF	TGTGCCAGCAGCTTGGGATCGGGACTAGCGGGAGACAATGAGCAGTTCTTC
-	TRBV7-2	TRBJ1-6	15	-	CASSLSQAKGSPLHF	TGTGCCAGCAGCTTATCCCAGGCCAAGGGGTCACCCCTCCACTTT
-	TRBV4-3	TRBJ1-1	16	-	CASSQVAGRGNTEAFF	TGCGCCAGCAGCCAAGTCGCGGGGCGGGGGAACACTGAAGCTTTCTTT
-	TRBV5-5	TRBJ1-2	18	few	CASRSRQAPYPANYGYTF	TGTGCCAGCAGAAGTCGACAGGCCCCGTACCCAGCTAACTATGGCTACACCTTC
-	TRBV7-9	TRBJ2-2	15	-	CASSLTGPPTGELFF	TGTGCCAGCAGCTTAACAGGTCCACCGACCGGGGAGCTGTTTTTT
-	TRBV12-3/TRBV12-4	TRBJ1-1	13	-	CASSRTVNTEAFF	TGTGCCAGCAGCAGGACTGTGAACACTGAAGCTTTCTTT
TRBD1	TRBV19	TRBJ1-4	15	-	CASSIPGQTNEKLFF	TGTGCCAGTAGTATTCCGGGACAGACTAATGAAAAACTGTTTTTT
-	TRBV6-5	TRBJ1-5	16	-	CASSYSWGGPNQPQHF	TGTGCCAGCAGTTACTCATGGGGGGGCCCCAATCAGCCCCAGCATTTT
-	TRBV7-2	TRBJ2-2	15	-	CASSYRGGTTGELFF	TGTGCCAGCAGCTATAGGGGCGGGACCACCGGGGAGCTGTTTTTT
-	TRBV19	TRBJ1-4	17	-	CASSIGVGARGNEKLFF	TGTGCCAGTAGTATAGGTGTAGGGGCGCGAGGTAATGAAAAACTGTTTTTT
-	TRBV18	TRBJ1-1	14	-	CASSERGHLPEAFF	TGTGCCAGCTCAGAACGGGGACACCTCCCTGAAGCTTTCTTT
-	TRBV7-9	TRBJ1-1	13	-	CASSPGSNTEAFF	TGTGCCAGCAGCCCAGGGTCGAACACTGAAGCTTTCTTT
-	TRBV7-2	TRBJ2-2	14	-	CASSLDTGTGELFF	TGTGCCAGCAGCTTAGATACAGGGACCGGGGAGCTGTTTTTT
-	TRBV14	TRBJ2-3	16	-	CASSQAGSWFTDTQYF	TGTGCCAGCAGCCAAGCAGGGTCGTGGTTCACAGATACGCAGTATTTT
-	TRBV7-3	TRBJ1-4	15	-	CASSLSGREGEKLFF	TGTGCCAGCAGCTTGAGCGGGAGGGAGGGGGAAAAACTGTTTTTT
-	TRBV15	TRBJ1-2	12	-	CATSMAGIGYTF	TGTGCCACCAGCATGGCAGGGATTGGCTACACCTTC
-	TRBV11-2	TRBJ2-7	13	-	CASSLQVSYEQYF	TGTGCCAGCAGCTTACAGGTTTCCTACGAGCAGTACTTC
-	TRBV28	TRBJ1-5	12	-	CASFGVFQPQHF	TGTGCCAGCTTCGGGGTTTTTCAGCCCCAGCATTTT
-	TRBV15	TRBJ2-1	15	-	CATSRAGGRYNEQFF	TGTGCCACCAGCAGAGCCGGAGGACGGTACAATGAGCAGTTCTTC
-	TRBV19	TRBJ2-1	14	-	CASSTRQVHNEQFF	TGTGCCAGTAGTACCAGACAGGTTCACAATGAGCAGTTCTTC
-	TRBV10-3	TRBJ1-1	12	-	CAIRSGHTEAFF	TGTGCCATCCGTAGTGGGCACACTGAAGCTTTCTTT
-	TRBV11-1	TRBJ2-1	14	-	CASSLRVSYNEQFF	TGTGCCAGCAGCTTACGGGTTTCCTACAATGAGCAGTTCTTC
-	TRBV9	TRBJ1-5	15	-	CASSVDSYTNQPQHF	TGTGCCAGCAGCGTAGACAGTTACACGAATCAGCCCCAGCATTTT
TRBD1	TRBV30	TRBJ2-7	15	once	CAWSVTGEARGEQYF	TGTGCCTGGAGTGTGACAGGGGAGGCCCGGGGAGAGCAGTACTTC
-	TRBV28	TRBJ1-2	15	-	CASSDRGSVYYGYTF	TGTGCCAGCAGTGACCGGGGGTCGGTTTACTATGGCTACACCTTC
TRBD1	TRBV6-5	TRBJ1-2	14	once	CASSTGGRNYGYTF	TGTGCCAGCAGCACAGGGGGCAGGAACTATGGCTACACCTTC
TRBD1	TRBV11-2	TRBJ1-5	14	-	CASSLEAGGQPQHF	TGTGCCAGCAGCTTAGAAGCAGGGGGTCAGCCCCAGCATTTT
-	TRBV11-2	TRBJ2-5	14	few	CASSQTGWGETQYF	TGTGCCAGCAGCCAAACAGGGTGGGGAGAGACCCAGTACTTC
TRBD2	TRBV6-5	TRBJ2-1	15	-	CASRRSSGGVYEQFF	TGTGCCAGCAGGCGTTCTAGCGGGGGGGTGTATGAGCAGTTCTTC
TRBD2	TRBV11-2	TRBJ2-5	17	-	CASTLRRSGGAQETQYF	TGTGCCAGCACCCTTAGACGTTCGGGAGGGGCCCAAGAGACCCAGTACTTC
-	TRBV7-2	TRBJ1-2	14	-	CASSPRTETYGYTF	TGTGCCAGCAGCCCTAGGACAGAGACCTATGGCTACACCTTC
-	TRBV28	TRBJ1-4	16	-	CASSGAGPGANEKLFF	TGTGCCAGCAGTGGGGCAGGTCCAGGGGCTAATGAAAAACTGTTTTTT
TRBD1	TRBV9	TRBJ2-5	15	once	CASSTRLGQGETQYF	TGTGCCAGCAGCACCCGCTTAGGACAGGGCGAGACCCAGTACTTC
-	TRBV5-6	TRBJ2-7	16	-	CASSPHGGRDSYEQYF	TGTGCCAGCAGCCCTCACGGCGGGCGGGATTCCTACGAGCAGTACTTC
TRBD2	TRBV7-8	TRBJ2-5	17	once	CASSSSFQREKGETQYF	TGTGCCAGCAGCTCCAGCTTCCAGCGGGAGAAGGGAGAGACCCAGTACTTC
-	TRBV6-2/TRBV6-3	TRBJ1-2	14	-	CASSLKGGGNGYTF	TGTGCCAGCAGCCTGAAGGGCGGGGGGAACGGCTACACCTTC
-	TRBV27	TRBJ1-5	16	once	CASSSILTGTNQPQHF	TGTGCCAGCAGTTCCATCCTAACAGGGACCAATCAGCCCCAGCATTTT
TRBD1	TRBV5-6	TRBJ1-6	15	-	CASSDLDRDNSPLHF	TGTGCCAGCAGCGACTTGGACAGGGACAATTCACCCCTCCACTTT
TRBD1	TRBV4-2	TRBJ2-2	15	once	CASRLQGDHTGELFF	TGTGCCAGCAGGCTTCAGGGGGATCACACCGGGGAGCTGTTTTTT
TRBD1	TRBV6-5	TRBJ1-3	15	-	CASSPRTGAGNTIYF	TGTGCCAGCAGCCCCCGGACAGGGGCCGGAAACACCATATATTTT
TRBD1	TRBV6-5	TRBJ1-2	12	-	CASSRDRAGYTF	TGTGCCAGCAGCCGGGACAGGGCGGGCTACACCTTC
-	TRBV2	TRBJ1-5	15	-	CASLGTIDSNQPQHF	TGTGCCAGCTTAGGGACAATAGATAGCAATCAGCCCCAGCATTTT
-	TRBV29-1	TRBJ1-1	12	-	CSVVPMNTEAFF	TGCAGCGTTGTACCTATGAACACTGAAGCTTTCTTT